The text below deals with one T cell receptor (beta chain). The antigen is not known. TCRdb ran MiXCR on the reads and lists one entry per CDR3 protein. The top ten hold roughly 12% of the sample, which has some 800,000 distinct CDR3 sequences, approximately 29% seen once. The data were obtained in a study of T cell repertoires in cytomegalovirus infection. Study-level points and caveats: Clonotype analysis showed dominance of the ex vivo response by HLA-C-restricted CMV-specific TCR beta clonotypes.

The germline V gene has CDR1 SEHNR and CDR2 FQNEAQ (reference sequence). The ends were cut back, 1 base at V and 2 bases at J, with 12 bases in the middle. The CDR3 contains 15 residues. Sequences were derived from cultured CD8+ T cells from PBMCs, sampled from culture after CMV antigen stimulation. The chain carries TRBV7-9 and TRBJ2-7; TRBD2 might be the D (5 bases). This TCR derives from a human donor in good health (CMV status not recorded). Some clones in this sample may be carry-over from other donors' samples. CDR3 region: CASSLGLGVTYEQYF. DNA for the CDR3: TGTGCCAGCAGCTTAGGTCTGGGAGTTACCTACGAGCAGTACTTC.